This record covers a single TCR beta chain. Its target is not known. The entry originates in a study of cytomegalovirus exposure and HLA in healthy donors. Study-wide background: Out of 398 genotyped donors, 81% belonged to the Caucasian-associated ancestry cluster. Whole-study results and caveats: In an earlier analysis, most TCR beta V segments were productive about 87% or about 30% of the time. TCR beta V- and J-gene trimming was later associated with a missense DCLRE1C variant. Three CMV-associated chains proved CMV antigen-specific in vitro.

Primers for the PCR totalled 60 Vbeta and 13 Jbeta. Measured with immunoSEQ multiplex PCR; TCRdb has only the in-frame clones, and not every one. The sample records 170,000 or so clones, 84% being singletons. Germline values: CDR1 LNHDA, CDR2 SQIVND (reference sequence). The CDR3 is 13 residues long. Between the trimmed V and J ends, which lost 5 bases and 4 bases, there was a span of 11 bases. The TCR was taken from a girl aged 5-17 years in good health and CMV-seropositive. Sequencing input: PBMCs. The chain has TRBV19 and TRBJ2-5; perhaps TRBD2 as D (5 bases). CDR3 DNA sequence: TGTGCCAGTAGTCCAGGACGGGGAGAGACCCAGTACTTC. Its protein is CASSPGRGETQYF.